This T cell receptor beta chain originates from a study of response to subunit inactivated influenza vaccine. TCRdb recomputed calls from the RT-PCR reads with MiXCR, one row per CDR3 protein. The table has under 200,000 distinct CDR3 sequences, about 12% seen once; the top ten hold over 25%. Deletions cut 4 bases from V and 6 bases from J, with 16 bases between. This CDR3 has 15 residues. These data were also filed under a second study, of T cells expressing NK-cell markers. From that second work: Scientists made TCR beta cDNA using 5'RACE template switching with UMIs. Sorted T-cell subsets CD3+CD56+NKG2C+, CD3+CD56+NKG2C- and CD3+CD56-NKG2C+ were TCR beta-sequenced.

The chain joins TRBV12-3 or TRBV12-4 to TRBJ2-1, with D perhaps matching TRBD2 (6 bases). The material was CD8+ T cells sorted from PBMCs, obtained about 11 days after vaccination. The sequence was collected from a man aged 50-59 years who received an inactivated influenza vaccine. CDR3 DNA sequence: TGTGCCAGCAGTTCGGAGCGGGTTGGGGGCAATGAGCAGTTCTTC. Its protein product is CASSSERVGGNEQFF.